This T cell receptor (beta chain) was sequenced in a study of blood T cell repertoires in COVID-19. Study at large: PBMCs, B-cell-depleted T cells, or T cells provided the cDNA or gDNA that made up the material.

Germline V gene sequence: CDR1 MDHEN, CDR2 SYDVKM. The CDR3 loop spans 14 amino acids. Trimming removed 4 bases from V and 7 bases from J; junction bases left unmatched: 6. Participant ages covered about 18 to 89 years across around 22 US areas. Grouping used clinical history reported by participants in a survey and questionnaire. Original processing methods: Amplifying reference gene primers gave estimates of nucleated cell counts. Sequencing used immunoSEQ multiplex PCR; TCRdb keeps in-frame clones, though not all of them. V and J calls and clone size are those listed in that table; D and trimming were worked out from the DNA. Among a few hundred thousand clones, over 80% were seen once, and the ten largest hold around 9%.

This sequence joins TRBV28 and TRBJ2-3; TRBD2 aligns across 9 bases. Input material: PBMCs or T cells enriched from blood (not recorded which). This sequence was found in a woman in her late teens or twenties who had recovered from COVID-19. CDR3 sequence: CASSSASGVHTQYF. The DNA of the CDR3 is TGTGCCAGCAGTTCTGCTAGCGGGGTTCATACGCAGTATTTT.